The clone carrying this T cell receptor beta chain was detected many times. This specimen comes from a study of T-cell reconstitution after alpha-beta-depleted transplantation in children. Unique molecular identifiers were built into the TCRbeta library. TCRdb redid the calling of the PCR reads with MiXCR, one entry per CDR3 protein. The table shows about 580,000 distinct CDR3 sequences, with roughly 23% occurring only once. Germline V CDR1 and CDR2: LGHNA, YSLEER. Trimming pared 4 bases from V and 4 bases from J, leaving 16 bases between. The CDR3 is 16 amino acids. The chain combines TRBV4-3 with TRBJ2-2, with D possibly matching TRBD2 (7 bases). This specimen was PBMCs, mostly from graft donor cells, taken 360 days after TCRalphabeta/CD19-depleted stem cell transplant. This clonotype originated in a boy under two years old who had a stem cell transplant for acute myeloid leukemia, so the T cells may come from the graft donor. The CDR3: CASSPLSGTSTGELFF. CDR3 sequence (DNA): TGCGCCAGCAGCCCCCTCAGCGGGACAAGCACCGGGGAGCTGTTTTTT.